These 17 T cell receptor beta chains were sequenced from one sample in a study of T cell repertoires in cytomegalovirus infection. Using its own MiXCR run on the reads, TCRdb lists one record per CDR3 protein. The sample lists a few hundred thousand distinct CDR3 sequences, 26% occurring once. The material sequenced was PBMCs. The source of these receptors is a human donor in good health (CMV status not recorded). Some clones in this sample may be carry-over from other donors' samples.

The rearrangement links TRBV11-2 to TRBJ2-3; 7 nucleotides line up with TRBD1. Germline V CDR1 and CDR2: SGHAT, FQNNGV. Trimming removed 5 bases from V and 0 bases from J; junction bases left unmatched: 8. This CDR3 contains 16 residues. In DNA, the CDR3 is TGTGCCAGCAGCCCGATGGACAGGATTAGCACAGATACGCAGTATTTT. Translated: CASSPMDRISTDTQYF.

The V call is TRBV6-1, the J call TRBJ1-4; D not certain. Germline loops: CDR1 MNHNS, CDR2 SASEGT. The V gene lost 6 bases and the J gene lost 0 bases, with 8 bases spanning the gap. CDR3 length: 14 amino acids. This CDR3 reads CASRSRSTNEKLFF. The DNA for the CDR3 is TGTGCCAGCAGGTCACGTTCAACTAATGAAAAACTGTTTTTT.

In this sample, this clonotype turned up a few times. The rearrangement links TRBV4-3 to TRBJ1-4, with D possibly matching TRBD1 (6 bases). Germline CDR1 and CDR2: LGHNA and YSLEER. Trimming took off 0 bases at V and 6 bases at J, with 17 bases between the two ends. CDR3 length equals 17 residues. The CDR3 loop is CASSQEPWGGRDEKLFF. As DNA, the CDR3 is TGCGCCAGCAGCCAAGAGCCTTGGGGGGGCCGGGATGAAAAACTGTTTTTT.

V gene TRBV27 combines with J gene TRBJ1-2, with D unclear. Trimming stripped 3 bases from V and 11 bases from J, with 16 bases between. The CDR3 length is 13 residues. Germline CDR1 reads MNHEY; CDR2 reads SMNVEV (reference sequence). DNA of the CDR3: TGTGCCAGCAGTTTCTCCAAAACAGTGTCTTACACCTTC. Translating it yields CASSFSKTVSYTF.

The chain is built from TRBV11-2 and TRBJ2-7; D may be TRBD1 or TRBD2 (5 bases each). Trimming shortened V by 8 bases and J by 8 bases, and 13 bases separated the two germline ends. This CDR3 spans 11 amino acids. The germline V gene has CDR1 SGHAT and CDR2 FQNNGV. This CDR3 reads CASRAGSKQYV. In DNA, the CDR3 is TGTGCCAGCCGCGCAGGGAGTAAGCAGTACGTC.

This clonotype has more than one count but fewer than ten. The rearrangement uses TRBV7-7 and TRBJ2-7, with D possibly TRBD2 on 5 matching bases. Germline lookup yields CDR1 SSHAT and CDR2 FNYEAQ (reference sequence). V was cut by 0 bases and J by 2 bases, with 11 bases left in between. This CDR3 has 15 amino acids. The CDR3 is CASSLAGRTPYEQYF. The CDR3, as DNA: TGTGCCAGCAGCTTAGCCGGCAGGACTCCCTACGAGCAGTACTTC.

Only a few counts were recorded for this clonotype. The gene calls are TRBV24-1 and TRBJ2-2, with a tentative D call TRBD1 (5 bases). The CDR3 has 15 amino acids. V lost 9 bases and J lost 3, with 16 bases in between. The germline gives CDR1 KGHDR, CDR2 SFDVKD. The CDR3 nucleotides read TGTGCCACCCTCCCCAGGGCGCTTTACACCGGGGAGCTGTTTTTT. Protein sequence: CATLPRALYTGELFF.

This clonotype came up many times. The chain has TRBV7-2 and TRBJ2-1; 14 nucleotides match TRBD2. CDR3 length: 15 amino acids. The germline CDR1 and CDR2 sequences are SGHTA and FQGNSA. V lost 5 bases to trimming and J lost 8 bases; unmatched junction nucleotides: 5. CDR3 protein: CASSTGLAGGDEQFF. The CDR3 DNA reads TGTGCCAGCAGCACCGGACTAGCGGGAGGCGATGAGCAGTTCTTC.

The chain has TRBV6-1 and TRBJ2-7; TRBD2 matches 11 bases. CDR1 is MNHNS, CDR2 SASEGT, per germline. The CDR3 totals 16 residues. V lost 1 base to trimming and J lost 3 bases; unmatched junction nucleotides: 5. CDR3 amino acids: CASSEDRLAGFYEQYV. CDR3 in DNA: TGTGCCAGCAGTGAAGATAGACTAGCGGGATTCTACGAGCAGTACGTC.

This clonotype was recorded many times. The chain is built from TRBV24-1 and TRBJ2-1; D is undetermined. With 4 bases removed from V and 6 bases from J, the gap between germline ends came to 24 bases. The CDR3 is made up of 18 amino acids. Germline lookup yields CDR1 KGHDR and CDR2 SFDVKD. CDR3 protein: CATSDPALTPRVGNEQFF. The CDR3 DNA is TGTGCCACCAGTGACCCCGCGCTAACCCCCCGGGTCGGCAATGAGCAGTTCTTC.

Ten or more counts support this clonotype. The chain is built from TRBV19 and TRBJ1-1; D not resolved. The CDR3 length is 14 residues. Germline lookup yields CDR1 LNHDA and CDR2 SQIVND (reference sequence). The ends were cut back, 5 bases at V and 0 bases at J, with 10 bases in the middle. DNA for the CDR3: TGTGCCAGTAGTTTCTTGGGGATGAACACTGAAGCTTTCTTT. Translated: CASSFLGMNTEAFF.

The chain has TRBV7-2 and TRBJ1-1, with a tentative D call TRBD1 (5 bases). The CDR3 runs to 13 residues. Deletions cut 5 bases from V and 9 bases from J, with 16 bases between. Germline CDR1 is SGHTA and CDR2 is FQGNSA. CDR3 in amino acids: CASSPRGPWKAFF. The CDR3 nucleotides read TGTGCCAGCAGCCCGAGGGGTCCCTGGAAAGCTTTCTTT. Full variable domain (outside the CDR3, taken from reference TRBV7-2 and TRBJ1-1): GAGVSQSPSNKVTEKGKDVELRCDPISGHTALYWYRQSLGQGLEFLIYFQGNSAPDKSGLPSDRFSAERTGGSVSTLTIQRTQQEDSAVYLCASSPRGPWKAFFGQGTRLTVV.

The sample holds a few counts of this clonotype. The DNA of the CDR3 is TGTGCCAGCAGCCGACTGGCTTCCTACGAGCAGTACTTC. Translating gives CASSRLASYEQYF. This rearrangement joins TRBV11-1 to TRBJ2-7; D gene ambiguous. Trimming took off 5 bases at V and 1 base at J, with 9 bases between the two ends. Germline V gene lookup returns CDR1 SGHAT and CDR2 FQDESV (reference sequence). The CDR3 consists of 13 residues.

This clonotype occurred a few times. V and J are TRBV5-1 and TRBJ1-2; D uncertain. The CDR3 has 14 residues. With 4 bases removed from V and 6 bases from J, the gap between germline ends came to 16 bases. Germline lookup yields CDR1 SGHRS and CDR2 YFSETQ. The CDR3 loop reads CASSRSGVSDGYTF. The CDR3 nucleotides read TGCGCCAGCAGCCGGAGTGGGGTCTCGGATGGCTACACCTTC.

This clonotype showed up just a few times. This sequence joins TRBV7-9 and TRBJ2-1, with TRBD1 matching over 12 bases. Germline V lookup: CDR1 SEHNR, CDR2 FQNEAQ (reference sequence). Trimming cost V 5 bases and J 5 bases; bases outside gene matches: 7. CDR3 size: 16 residues. The CDR3 DNA follows: TGTGCCAGCAGCCGCACCGGGACAGGGGGCAACAATGAGCAGTTCTTC. Amino acid sequence: CASSRTGTGGNNEQFF.

This clonotype showed up just once. The rearrangement links TRBV5-1 to TRBJ2-7, with D possibly being TRBD1 or TRBD2 (5 bases each). V was pared by 0 bases and J by 3 bases, with 16 bases between. Germline V gives CDR1 SGHRS, CDR2 YFSETQ. The CDR3 has 16 residues. CDR3 region: CASSLGVGGGNYEQYV. The CDR3 nucleotides read TGCGCCAGCAGCTTGGGGGTAGGTGGGGGAAACTACGAGCAGTACGTC.

The V and J genes are TRBV29-1 and TRBJ2-3; D unresolved. Trimming shortened V by 7 bases and J by 5 bases, and 13 bases separated the two germline ends. The germline CDR1 and CDR2 sequences are SQVTM and ANQGSEA. This CDR3 contains 12 residues. DNA for the CDR3: TGCAGCGCCCATGGGTGGGAAGATACGCAGTATTTT. This sequence encodes CSAHGWEDTQYF.